This record looks at one TCR beta chain sequence and its context. Its target is not known. The data stem from a study of cytomegalovirus exposure and HLA in healthy donors. Study details: Among the roughly 400 donors who were genotyped, about 80% fell in the genetic ancestry cluster that is associated with self-reported Caucasian donors.

Germline V gene sequence: CDR1 LGHNA, CDR2 YSLEER. Trimming removed 0 bases at V and 1 base at J, with 17 bases between. The CDR3 is made up of 18 amino acids. The PCR had 60 Vbeta and 13 Jbeta primers. Sequencing was performed with immunoSEQ multiplex PCR; in TCRdb, only in-frame clones are kept and a portion is missing. This table holds tens of thousands of clones, 76% found once. Regarding the study as a whole: In vitro testing confirmed three CMV-associated chains as specific for CMV antigens.

The chain links TRBV4-3 to TRBJ2-3; tentatively, D is TRBD2 (6 bases). This clonotype originated in a male donor in good health and CMV-seronegative. The sample comprised PBMCs. In nucleotides, the CDR3 is TGCGCCAGCAGCCAAGATCCCCGTGGCGGGGCCCGCACAGATACGCAGTATTTT. This sequence encodes CASSQDPRGGARTDTQYF.